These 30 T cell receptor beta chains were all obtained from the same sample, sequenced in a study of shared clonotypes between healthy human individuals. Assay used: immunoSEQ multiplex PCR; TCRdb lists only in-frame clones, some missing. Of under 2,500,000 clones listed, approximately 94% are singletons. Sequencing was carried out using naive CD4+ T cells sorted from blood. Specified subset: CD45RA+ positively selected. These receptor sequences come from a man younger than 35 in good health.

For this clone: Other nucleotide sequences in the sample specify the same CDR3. The CDR3 DNA is TGTGCCAGCAGCTTAGGGTCTAGCGGGGGTCAAGAGACCCAGTACTTC. Its translation: CASSLGSSGGQETQYF. The chain is built from TRBV7-2 and TRBJ2-5, with 10 bases fitting TRBD2. The germline gives CDR1 SGHTA, CDR2 FQGNSA. The CDR3 sequence is 16 residues long. V trimming: 1 base; J trimming: 2 bases; junction bases outside the gene matches: 4.

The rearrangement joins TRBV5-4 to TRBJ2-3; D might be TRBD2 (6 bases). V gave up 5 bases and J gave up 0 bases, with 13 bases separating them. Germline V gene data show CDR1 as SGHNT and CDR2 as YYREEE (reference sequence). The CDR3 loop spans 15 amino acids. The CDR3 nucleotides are TGTGCCAGCAGAGGGACCGGGAGAAGCACAGATACGCAGTATTTT. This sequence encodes CASRGTGRSTDTQYF.

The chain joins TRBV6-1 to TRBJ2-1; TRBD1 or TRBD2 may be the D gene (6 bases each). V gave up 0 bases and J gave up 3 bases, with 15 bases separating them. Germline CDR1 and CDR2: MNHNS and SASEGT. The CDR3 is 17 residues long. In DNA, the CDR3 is TGTGCCAGCAGTGAAGCCACAACGGGGGCCCTCTACAATGAGCAGTTCTTC. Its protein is CASSEATTGALYNEQFF.

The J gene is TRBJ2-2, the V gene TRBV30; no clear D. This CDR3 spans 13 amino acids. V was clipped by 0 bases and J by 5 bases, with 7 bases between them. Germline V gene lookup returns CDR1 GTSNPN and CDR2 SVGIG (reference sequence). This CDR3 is CAWSVPVTGELFF. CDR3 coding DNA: TGTGCCTGGAGTGTCCCAGTGACCGGGGAGCTGTTTTTT.

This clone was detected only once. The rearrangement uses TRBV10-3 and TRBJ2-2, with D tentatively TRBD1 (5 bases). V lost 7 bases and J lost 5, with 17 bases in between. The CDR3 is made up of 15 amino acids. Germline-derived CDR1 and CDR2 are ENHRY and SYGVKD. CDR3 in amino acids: CAIKKRQGRTGELFF. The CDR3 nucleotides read TGTGCCATCAAAAAAAGGCAGGGAAGGACCGGGGAGCTGTTTTTT.

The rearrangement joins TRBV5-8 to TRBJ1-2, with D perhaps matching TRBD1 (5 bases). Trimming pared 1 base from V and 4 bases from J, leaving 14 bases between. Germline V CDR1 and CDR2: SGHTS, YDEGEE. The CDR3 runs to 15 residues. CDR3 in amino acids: CASSLSGAGSYGYTF. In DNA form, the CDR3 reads TGTGCCAGCAGCTTGTCCGGGGCGGGTTCCTATGGCTACACCTTC.

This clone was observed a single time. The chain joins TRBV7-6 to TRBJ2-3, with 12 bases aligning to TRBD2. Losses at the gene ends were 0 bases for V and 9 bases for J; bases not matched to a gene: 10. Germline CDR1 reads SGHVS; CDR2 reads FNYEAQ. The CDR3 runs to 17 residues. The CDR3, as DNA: TGTGCCAGCAGCTTAGCACTAGCGGGGGGAGGTCTCGACACGCAGTATTTT. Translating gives CASSLALAGGGLDTQYF.

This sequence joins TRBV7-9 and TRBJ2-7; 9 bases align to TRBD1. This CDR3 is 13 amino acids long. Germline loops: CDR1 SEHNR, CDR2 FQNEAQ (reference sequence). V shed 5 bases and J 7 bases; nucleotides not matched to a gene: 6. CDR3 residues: CASSGGQGVEQYF. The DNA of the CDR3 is TGTGCCAGCAGCGGGGGACAGGGCGTAGAGCAGTACTTC.

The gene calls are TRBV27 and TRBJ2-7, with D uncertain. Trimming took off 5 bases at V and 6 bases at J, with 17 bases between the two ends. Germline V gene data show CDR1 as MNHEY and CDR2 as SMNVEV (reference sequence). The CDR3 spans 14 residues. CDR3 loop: CASSPTFLFTEQYF. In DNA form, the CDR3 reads TGTGCCAGCAGTCCCACCTTCCTCTTCACCGAGCAGTACTTC.

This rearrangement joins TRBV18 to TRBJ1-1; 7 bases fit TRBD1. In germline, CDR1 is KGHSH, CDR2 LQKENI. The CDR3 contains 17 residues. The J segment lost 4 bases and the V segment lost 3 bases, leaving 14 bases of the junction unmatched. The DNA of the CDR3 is TGTGCCAGCTCACCCTTACAGGGGATCGGTGGTAGCACTGAAGCTTTCTTT. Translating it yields CASSPLQGIGGSTEAFF.

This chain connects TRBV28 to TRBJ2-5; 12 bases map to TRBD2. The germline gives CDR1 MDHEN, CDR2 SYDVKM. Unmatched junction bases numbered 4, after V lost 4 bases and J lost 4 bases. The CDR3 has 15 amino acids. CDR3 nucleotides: TGTGCCAGCAGTTCTGGACTAGCGGGGCGAGAGACCCAGTACTTC. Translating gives CASSSGLAGRETQYF.

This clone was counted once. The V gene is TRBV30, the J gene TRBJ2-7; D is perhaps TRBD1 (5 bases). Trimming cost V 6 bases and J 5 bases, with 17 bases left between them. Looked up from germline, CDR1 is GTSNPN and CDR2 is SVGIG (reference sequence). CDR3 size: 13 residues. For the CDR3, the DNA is TGTGCCTGCAGCAGGGATGGTTTGAACGAGCAGTACTTC. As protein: CACSRDGLNEQYF.

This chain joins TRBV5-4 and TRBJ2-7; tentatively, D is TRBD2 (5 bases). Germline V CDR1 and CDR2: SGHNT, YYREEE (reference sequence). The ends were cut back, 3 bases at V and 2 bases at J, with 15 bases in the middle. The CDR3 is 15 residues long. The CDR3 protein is CASSSEMAGAYEQYF. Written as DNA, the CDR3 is TGTGCCAGCAGCTCAGAAATGGCGGGCGCCTACGAGCAGTACTTC.

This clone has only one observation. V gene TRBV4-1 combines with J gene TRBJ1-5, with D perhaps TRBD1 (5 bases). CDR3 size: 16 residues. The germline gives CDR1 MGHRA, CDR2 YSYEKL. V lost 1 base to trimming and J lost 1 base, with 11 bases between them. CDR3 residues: CASSQVGQGSNQPQHF. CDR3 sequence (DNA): TGCGCCAGCAGCCAAGTGGGTCAGGGAAGCAATCAGCCCCAGCATTTT.

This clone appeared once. In DNA, the CDR3 is TGTGCCAGCTCCCTAGGACAGAGGGAGACCCAGTACTTC. The encoded protein is CASSLGQRETQYF. V gene TRBV18 combines with J gene TRBJ2-5; TRBD1 is a possible D gene (6 bases). Germline V CDR1 and CDR2: KGHSH, LQKENI. CDR3 length: 13 residues. V was cut by 6 bases and J by 5 bases, with 13 bases left in between.

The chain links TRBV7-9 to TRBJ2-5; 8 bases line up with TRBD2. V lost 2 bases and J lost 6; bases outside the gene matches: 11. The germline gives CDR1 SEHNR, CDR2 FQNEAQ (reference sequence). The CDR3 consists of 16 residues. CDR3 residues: CASSLKGLAASQTQYF. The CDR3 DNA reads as TGTGCCAGCAGCTTAAAAGGACTAGCAGCTTCCCAGACCCAGTACTTC.

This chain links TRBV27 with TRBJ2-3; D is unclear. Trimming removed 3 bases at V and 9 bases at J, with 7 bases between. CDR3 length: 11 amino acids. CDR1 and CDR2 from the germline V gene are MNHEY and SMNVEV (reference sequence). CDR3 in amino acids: CASSFQRTQYF. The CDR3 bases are TGTGCCAGCAGTTTTCAGAGGACGCAGTATTTT.

The CDR3 coding sequence is TGTGCCAGCAGTCGAAACAGGGGTAACACTGAAGCTTTCTTT. This encodes CASSRNRGNTEAFF. This chain uses TRBV2 with TRBJ1-1; 7 nucleotides match TRBD1. The ends lost 5 bases at V and 2 bases at J; junction bases unmatched: 5. The CDR3 is 14 amino acids. From germline, CDR1 is SNHLY and CDR2 FYNNEI.

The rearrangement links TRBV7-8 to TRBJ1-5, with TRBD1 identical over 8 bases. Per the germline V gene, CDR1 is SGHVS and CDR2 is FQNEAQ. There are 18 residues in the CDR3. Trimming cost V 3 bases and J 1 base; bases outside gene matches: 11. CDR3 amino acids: CASSFFPDRGTSNQPQHF. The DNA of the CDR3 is TGTGCCAGCAGCTTTTTTCCAGACAGGGGTACGAGCAATCAGCCCCAGCATTTT.

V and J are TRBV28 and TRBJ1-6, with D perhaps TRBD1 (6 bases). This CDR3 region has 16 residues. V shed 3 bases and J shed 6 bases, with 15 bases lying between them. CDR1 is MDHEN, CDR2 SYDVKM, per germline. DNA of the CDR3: TGTGCCAGCAGTTTCAACCCACAGGGAACTAATTCACCCCTCCACTTT. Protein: CASSFNPQGTNSPLHF.

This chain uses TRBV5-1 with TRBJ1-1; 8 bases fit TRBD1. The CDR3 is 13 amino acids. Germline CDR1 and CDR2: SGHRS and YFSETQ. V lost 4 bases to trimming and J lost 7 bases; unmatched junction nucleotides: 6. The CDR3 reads CASSRDRPHEAFF. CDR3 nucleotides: TGCGCCAGCAGCAGGGACAGGCCTCATGAAGCTTTCTTT.

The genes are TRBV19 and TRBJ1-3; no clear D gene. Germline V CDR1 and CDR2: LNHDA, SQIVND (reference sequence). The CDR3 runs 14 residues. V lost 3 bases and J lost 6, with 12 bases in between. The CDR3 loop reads CASSMAGGTNTIYF. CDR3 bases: TGTGCCAGTAGTATGGCAGGAGGTACAAACACCATATATTTT.

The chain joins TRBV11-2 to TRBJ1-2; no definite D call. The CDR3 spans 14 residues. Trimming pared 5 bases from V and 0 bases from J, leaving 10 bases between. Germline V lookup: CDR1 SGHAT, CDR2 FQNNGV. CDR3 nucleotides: TGTGCCAGCAGCGCCCTATTAGCTAACTATGGCTACACCTTC. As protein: CASSALLANYGYTF. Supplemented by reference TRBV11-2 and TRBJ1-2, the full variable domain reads EAGVAQSPRYKIIEKRQSVAFWCNPISGHATLYWYQQILGQGPKLLIQFQNNGVVDDSQLPKDRFSAERLKGVDSTLKIQPAKLEDSAVYLCASSALLANYGYTFGSGTRLTVV.

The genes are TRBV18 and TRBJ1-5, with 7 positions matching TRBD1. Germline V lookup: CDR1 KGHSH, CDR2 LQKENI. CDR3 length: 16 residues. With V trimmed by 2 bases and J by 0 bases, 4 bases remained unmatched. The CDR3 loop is CASSPTGDVSNQPQHF. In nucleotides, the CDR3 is TGTGCCAGCTCACCAACAGGGGATGTTAGCAATCAGCCCCAGCATTTT.

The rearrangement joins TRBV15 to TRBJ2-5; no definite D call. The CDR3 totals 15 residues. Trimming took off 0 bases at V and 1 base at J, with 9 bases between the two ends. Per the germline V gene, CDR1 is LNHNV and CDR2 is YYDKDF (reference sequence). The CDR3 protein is CATSRDHTLQETQYF. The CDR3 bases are TGTGCCACCAGCAGAGACCATACCCTCCAAGAGACCCAGTACTTC.

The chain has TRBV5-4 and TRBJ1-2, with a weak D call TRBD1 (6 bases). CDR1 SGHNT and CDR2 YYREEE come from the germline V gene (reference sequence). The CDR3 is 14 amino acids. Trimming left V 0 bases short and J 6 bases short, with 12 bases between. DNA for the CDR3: TGTGCCAGCAGCTTGGTGCAGGGGCGCGATGGCTACACCTTC. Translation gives CASSLVQGRDGYTF.

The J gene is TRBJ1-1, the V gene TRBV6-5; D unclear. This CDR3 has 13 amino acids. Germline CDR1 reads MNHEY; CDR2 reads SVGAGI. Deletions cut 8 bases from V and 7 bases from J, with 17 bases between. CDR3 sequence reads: CASLGPLTLEAFF. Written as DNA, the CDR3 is TGTGCCAGCCTTGGACCACTTACTCTTGAAGCTTTCTTT.

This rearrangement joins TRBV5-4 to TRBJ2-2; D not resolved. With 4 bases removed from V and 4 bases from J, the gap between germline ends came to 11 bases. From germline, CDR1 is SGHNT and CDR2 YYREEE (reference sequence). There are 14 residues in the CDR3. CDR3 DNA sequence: TGTGCCAGCAGCCCTGGACCGCTCACCGGGGAGCTGTTTTTT. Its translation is CASSPGPLTGELFF.

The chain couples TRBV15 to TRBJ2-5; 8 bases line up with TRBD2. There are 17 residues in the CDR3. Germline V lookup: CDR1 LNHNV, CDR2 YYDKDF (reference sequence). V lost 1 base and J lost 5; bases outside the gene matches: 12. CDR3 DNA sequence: TGTGCCACCAGCAGAGGAGGACTAGCCCGAAGGGGGGAGACCCAGTACTTC. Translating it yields CATSRGGLARRGETQYF.

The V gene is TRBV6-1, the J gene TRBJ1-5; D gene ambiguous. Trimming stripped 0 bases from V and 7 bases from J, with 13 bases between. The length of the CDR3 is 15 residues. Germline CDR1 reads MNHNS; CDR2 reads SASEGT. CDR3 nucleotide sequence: TGTGCCAGCAGTGAAGCGCTTCTAGGTTCCCAGCCCCAGCATTTT. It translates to CASSEALLGSQPQHF.